This T cell receptor beta chain is from a study of shared clonotypes between healthy human individuals. The data were produced by immunoSEQ multiplex PCR, yet TCRdb's version contains in-frame clones alone and is incomplete. The sample shows roughly 1,500,000 clones, 95% to 99% of them seen only once. CDR3 length: 16 amino acids. V lost 3 bases and J lost 4; bases outside the gene matches: 10. From germline, CDR1 is SGHNT and CDR2 YYREEE (reference sequence). The sequenced material came from naive CD4+ T cells sorted from blood. Sample subset: CD45RA+ positively selected. The chain employs TRBV5-4 and TRBJ1-3; 7 bases align to TRBD1. This sequence was found in a man aged 25-45 years in good health. CDR3 DNA: TGTGCCAGCAGCTGGATGAGACAGGGAGGCGGAAACACCATATATTTT. Translated, it gives CASSWMRQGGGNTIYF.